This TCR beta chain was retrieved from a study of T cell changes during pregnancy in multiple sclerosis (dated by TCRdb to between 2019 and 2020). About the investigation overall: In women with multiple sclerosis, the researchers looked at how the T cell repertoire shifted as pregnancy progressed.

Receptors were amplified or captured by the immunoSEQ multiplex PCR assay. TCRdb's version of the immuneACCESS table is confined to in-frame rearrangements and falls short of the full clone set. An unresolved V gene accounts for under half of the shortfall where checked; the remainder is of unknown origin. The sample data list 50,000 to 65,000 clones, and around 91% of these were observed just once. The ten largest clones add up to approximately 1.8% of the sample. This clone was recorded a few times. Its target antigen remains unknown. No clone much larger than this one lies a single base away; base qualities are absent. Relative to germline, V is missing 6 bases and J is missing 8 bases, with 7 bases of the junction outside any gene match. Sequences SGHNT (CDR1) and YYREEE (CDR2) are obtained from the germline V gene (reference sequence). There are 12 amino acids in the CDR3, from cysteine to phenylalanine inclusive. Only CDR3 DNA remains: 36 bases, in frame from the first base.

Sequenced material: peripheral blood, taken after pregnancy. The receptor chain draws on TRBV5-4 and TRBJ1-1, with 7 bases aligning to TRBD1. This TCR derives from a female donor with multiple sclerosis, enrolled in a pregnancy study. The CDR3 here reads CASTKGGGEAFF. The DNA sequence is given as TGTGCCAGCACCAAAGGGGGCGGGGAAGCTTTCTTT.